This entry describes one T cell receptor beta chain. CDR1 is LGHDT, CDR2 YNNKEL, per germline (reference sequence). The CDR3 runs 13 residues. The V end lost 4 bases, the J end lost 7 bases, and 8 bases lay between the germline ends. The sample belongs to a study of blood T cell repertoires in COVID-19. Assay used: immunoSEQ multiplex PCR; TCRdb lists only in-frame clones, some missing. Among some 270,000 clones listed, roughly 84% were seen once. The chain couples TRBV3-1 (or the pseudogene TRBV3-2) to TRBJ1-6; tentatively, D is TRBD1 (5 bases). Specimen: PBMCs or T cells enriched from blood (not recorded which). The receptor's source is a woman in her forties or fifties who had been exposed to COVID-19. The CDR3 nucleotides are TGTGCCAGCAGCCGCGGGGGGAATTCACCCCTCCACTTT. Translation: CASSRGGNSPLHF.